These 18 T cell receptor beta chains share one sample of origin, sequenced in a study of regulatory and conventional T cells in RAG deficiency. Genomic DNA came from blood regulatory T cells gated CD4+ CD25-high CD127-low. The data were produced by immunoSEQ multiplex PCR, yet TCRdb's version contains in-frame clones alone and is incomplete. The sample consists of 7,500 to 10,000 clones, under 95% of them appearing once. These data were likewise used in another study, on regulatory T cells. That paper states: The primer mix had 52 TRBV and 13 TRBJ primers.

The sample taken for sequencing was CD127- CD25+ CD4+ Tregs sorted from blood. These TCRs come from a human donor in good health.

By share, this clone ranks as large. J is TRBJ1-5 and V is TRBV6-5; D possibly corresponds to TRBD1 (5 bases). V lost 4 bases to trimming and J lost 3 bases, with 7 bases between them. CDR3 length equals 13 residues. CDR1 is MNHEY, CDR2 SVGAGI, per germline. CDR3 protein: CASSWTNNQPQHF. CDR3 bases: TGTGCCAGCAGTTGGACAAACAATCAGCCCCAGCATTTT.

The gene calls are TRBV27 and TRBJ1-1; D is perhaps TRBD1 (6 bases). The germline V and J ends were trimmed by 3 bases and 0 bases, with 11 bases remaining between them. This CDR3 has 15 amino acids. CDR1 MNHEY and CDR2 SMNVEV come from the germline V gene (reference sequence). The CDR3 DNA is TGTGCCAGCAGTTTCAGGGGCGACCTGAACACTGAAGCTTTCTTT. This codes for CASSFRGDLNTEAFF.

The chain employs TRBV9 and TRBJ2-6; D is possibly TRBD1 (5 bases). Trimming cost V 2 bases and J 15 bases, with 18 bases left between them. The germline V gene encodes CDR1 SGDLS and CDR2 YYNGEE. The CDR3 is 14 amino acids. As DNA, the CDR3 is TGTGCCAGCAGCGTTCGGCCAGGGATATTGGCCCTGACTTTC. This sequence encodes CASSVRPGILALTF.

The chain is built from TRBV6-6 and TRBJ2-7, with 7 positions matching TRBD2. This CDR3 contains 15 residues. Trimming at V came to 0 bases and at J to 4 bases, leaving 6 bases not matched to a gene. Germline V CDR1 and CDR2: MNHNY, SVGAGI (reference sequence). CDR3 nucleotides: TGTGCCAGCAGTTACTCAGATGTCGGGGGGTACGAGCAGTACTTC. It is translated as CASSYSDVGGYEQYF.

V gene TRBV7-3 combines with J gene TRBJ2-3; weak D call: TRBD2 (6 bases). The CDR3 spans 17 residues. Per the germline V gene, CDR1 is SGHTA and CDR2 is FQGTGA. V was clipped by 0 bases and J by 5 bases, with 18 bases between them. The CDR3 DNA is TGTGCCAGCAGCTTAACTGGCACGGGAGCAGGTGTAGATACGCAGTATTTT. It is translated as CASSLTGTGAGVDTQYF.

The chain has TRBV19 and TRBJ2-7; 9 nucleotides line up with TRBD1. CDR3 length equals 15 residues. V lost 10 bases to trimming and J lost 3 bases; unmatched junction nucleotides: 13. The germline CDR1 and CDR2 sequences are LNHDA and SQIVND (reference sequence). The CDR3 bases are TGTGCCACTAGAACTGGGACAGGGACATTCTACGAGCAGTACTTC. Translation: CATRTGTGTFYEQYF. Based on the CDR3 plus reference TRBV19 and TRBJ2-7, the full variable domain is DGGITQSPKYLFRKEGQNVTLSCEQNLNHDAMYWYRQDPGQGLRLIYYSQIVNDFQKGDIAEGYSVSREKKESFPLTVTSAQKNPTAFYLCATRTGTGTFYEQYFGPGTRLTVT.

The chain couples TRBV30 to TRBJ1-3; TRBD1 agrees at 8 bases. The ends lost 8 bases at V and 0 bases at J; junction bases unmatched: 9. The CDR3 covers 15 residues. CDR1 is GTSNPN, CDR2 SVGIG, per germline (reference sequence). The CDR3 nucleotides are TGTGCCCGTATTTCTGGGACAGGCTCTGGAAACACCATATATTTT. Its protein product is CARISGTGSGNTIYF.

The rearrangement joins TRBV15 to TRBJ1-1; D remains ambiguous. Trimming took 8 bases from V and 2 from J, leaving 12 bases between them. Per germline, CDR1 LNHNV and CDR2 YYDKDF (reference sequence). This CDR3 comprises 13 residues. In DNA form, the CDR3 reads TGTGCCACCGGGCAATTACTTAACACTGAAGCTTTCTTT. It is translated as CATGQLLNTEAFF. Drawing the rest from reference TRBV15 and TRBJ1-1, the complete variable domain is DAMVIQNPRYQVTQFGKPVTLSCSQTLNHNVMYWYQQKSSQAPKLLFHYYDKDFNNEADTPDNFQSRRPNTSFCFLDIRSPGLGDTAMYLCATGQLLNTEAFFGQGTRLTVV.

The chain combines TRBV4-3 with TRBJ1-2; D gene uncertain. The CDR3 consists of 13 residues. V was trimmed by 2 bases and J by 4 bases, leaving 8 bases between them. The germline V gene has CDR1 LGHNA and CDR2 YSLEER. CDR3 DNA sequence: TGCGCCAGCAGCCAATCCGGGTTCTATGGCTACACCTTC. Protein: CASSQSGFYGYTF.

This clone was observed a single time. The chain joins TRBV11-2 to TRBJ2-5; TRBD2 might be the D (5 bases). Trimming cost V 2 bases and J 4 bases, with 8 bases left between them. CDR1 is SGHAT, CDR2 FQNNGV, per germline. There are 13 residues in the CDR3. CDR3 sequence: CASSLTSRETQYF. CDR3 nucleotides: TGTGCCAGCAGCTTAACTAGTCGAGAGACCCAGTACTTC.

The CDR3, as DNA: TGTGCCAGCTCAGAGCGGGACAGGGCCTCCTACGAGCAGTACTTC. This codes for CASSERDRASYEQYF. The rearrangement uses TRBV18 and TRBJ2-7; 9 bases align to TRBD1. Germline CDR1 and CDR2: KGHSH and LQKENI. CDR3 length: 15 amino acids. V lost 5 bases to trimming and J lost 0 bases; unmatched junction nucleotides: 5.

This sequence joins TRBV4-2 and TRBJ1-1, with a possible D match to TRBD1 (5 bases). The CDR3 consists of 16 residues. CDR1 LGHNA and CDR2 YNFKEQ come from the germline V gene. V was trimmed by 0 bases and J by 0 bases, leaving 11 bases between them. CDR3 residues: CASSQETAGMNTEAFF. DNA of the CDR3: TGTGCCAGCAGCCAAGAGACAGCAGGGATGAACACTGAAGCTTTCTTT.

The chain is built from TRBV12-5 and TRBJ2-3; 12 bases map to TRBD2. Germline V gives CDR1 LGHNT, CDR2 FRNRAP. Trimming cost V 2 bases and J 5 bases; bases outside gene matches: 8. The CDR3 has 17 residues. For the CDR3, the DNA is TGTGCTAGTGGTTTGTGGGCTAGCGGGGGGGCTTTAGATACGCAGTATTTT. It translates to CASGLWASGGALDTQYF.

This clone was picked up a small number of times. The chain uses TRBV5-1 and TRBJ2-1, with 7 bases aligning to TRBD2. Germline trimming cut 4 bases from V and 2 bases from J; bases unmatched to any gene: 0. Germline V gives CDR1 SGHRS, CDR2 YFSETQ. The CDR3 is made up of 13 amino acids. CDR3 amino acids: CASSGGAYNEQFF. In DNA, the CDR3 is TGCGCCAGCAGCGGGGGGGCCTACAATGAGCAGTTCTTC.

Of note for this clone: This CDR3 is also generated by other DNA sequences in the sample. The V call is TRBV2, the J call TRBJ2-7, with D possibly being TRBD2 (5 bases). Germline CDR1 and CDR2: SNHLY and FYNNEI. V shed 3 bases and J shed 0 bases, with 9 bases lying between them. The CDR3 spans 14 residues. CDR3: CASSESGNSYEQYF. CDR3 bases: TGTGCCAGCAGTGAGTCCGGGAACTCCTACGAGCAGTACTTC.

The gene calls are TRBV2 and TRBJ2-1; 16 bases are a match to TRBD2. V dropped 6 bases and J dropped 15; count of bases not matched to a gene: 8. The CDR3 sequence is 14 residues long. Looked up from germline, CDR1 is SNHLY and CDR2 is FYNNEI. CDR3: CASRNTGTSGGGFF. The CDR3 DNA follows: TGTGCCAGCAGGAATACCGGGACTAGCGGGGGGGGGTTCTTC. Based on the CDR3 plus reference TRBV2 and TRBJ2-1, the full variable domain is EPEVTQTPSHQVTQMGQEVILRCVPISNHLYFYWYRQILGQKVEFLVSFYNNEISEKSEIFDDQFSVERPDGSNFTLKIRSTKLEDSAMYFCASRNTGTSGGGFFGPGTRLTVL.

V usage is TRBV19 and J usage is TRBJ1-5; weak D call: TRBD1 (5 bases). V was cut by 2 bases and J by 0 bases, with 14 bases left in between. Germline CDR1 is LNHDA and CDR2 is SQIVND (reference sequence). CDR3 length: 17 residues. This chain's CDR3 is CASSIRSGGISNQPQHF. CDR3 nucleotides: TGTGCCAGTAGTATAAGGTCGGGGGGGATTAGCAATCAGCCCCAGCATTTT.

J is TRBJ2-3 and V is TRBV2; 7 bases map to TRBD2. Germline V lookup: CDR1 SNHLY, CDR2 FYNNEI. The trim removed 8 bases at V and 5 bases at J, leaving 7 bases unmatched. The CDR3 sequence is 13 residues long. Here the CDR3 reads CASPSIAGDTQYF. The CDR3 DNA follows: TGTGCCAGCCCCTCCATAGCGGGAGATACGCAGTATTTT.